This TCR beta chain was obtained from a study of blood T cell repertoires in COVID-19. Study as a whole: Sites across the United States, Italy and Spain contributed samples from acute and convalescent COVID-19. Sources were T cells, B-cell-depleted T cells, or PBMCs; the material itself was cDNA or gDNA.

Seattle cases were enrolled at active infection and followed longitudinally. How the authors handled the data: Estimation of nucleated cell counts was performed using reference gene primer amplification. Data came from immunoSEQ multiplex PCR; TCRdb stores just in-frame clones and leaves some out. D and trimming come from the DNA, and the V and J calls and clone size come from that table. This table holds roughly 100,000 clones, about nine tenths found once. Germline assignment: CDR1 MNHEY and CDR2 SVGAGI. The CDR3 is made up of 14 amino acids. Germline trimming cut 9 bases from V and 0 bases from J; bases unmatched to any gene: 7.

The TCR comes from a woman aged 50 to 65 with COVID-19, enrolled during active disease. This rearrangement joins TRBV6-5 to TRBJ1-2, with 7 bases identical to TRBD1. Sequencing was done on a sample of peripheral blood. The CDR3 DNA sequence: TGTGCCAGTCAAGAGGGGGCTCCTAACTATGGCTACACCTTC. Residues: CASQEGAPNYGYTF.